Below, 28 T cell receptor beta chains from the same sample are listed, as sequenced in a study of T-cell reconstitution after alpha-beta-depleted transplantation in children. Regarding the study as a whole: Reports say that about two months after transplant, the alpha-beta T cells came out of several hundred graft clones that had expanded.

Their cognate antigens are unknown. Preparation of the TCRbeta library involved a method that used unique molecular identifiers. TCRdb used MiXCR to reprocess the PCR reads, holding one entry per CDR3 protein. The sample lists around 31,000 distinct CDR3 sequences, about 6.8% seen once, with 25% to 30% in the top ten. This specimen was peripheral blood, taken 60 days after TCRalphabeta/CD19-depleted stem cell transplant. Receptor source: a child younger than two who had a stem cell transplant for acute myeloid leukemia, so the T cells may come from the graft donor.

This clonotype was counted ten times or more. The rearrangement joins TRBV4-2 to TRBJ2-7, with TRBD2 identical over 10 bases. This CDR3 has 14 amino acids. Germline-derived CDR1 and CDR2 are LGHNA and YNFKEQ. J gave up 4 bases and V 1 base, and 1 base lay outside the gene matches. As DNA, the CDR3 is TGTGCCAGCAGCCAAGGGACTAGCGGTTACGAGCAGTACTTC. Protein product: CASSQGTSGYEQYF.

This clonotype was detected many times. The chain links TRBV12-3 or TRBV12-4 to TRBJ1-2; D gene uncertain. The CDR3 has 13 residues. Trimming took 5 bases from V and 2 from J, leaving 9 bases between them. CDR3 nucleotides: TGTGCCAGCAGTCCAACAAGAAACTATGGCTACACCTTC. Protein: CASSPTRNYGYTF.

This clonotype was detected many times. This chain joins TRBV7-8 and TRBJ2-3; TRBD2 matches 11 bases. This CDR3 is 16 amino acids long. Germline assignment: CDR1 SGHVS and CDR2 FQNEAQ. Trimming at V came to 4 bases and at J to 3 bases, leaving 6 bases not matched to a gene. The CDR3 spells CASSYSSGGRTDTQYF. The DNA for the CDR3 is TGTGCCAGCAGCTATTCTAGCGGGGGGAGGACAGATACGCAGTATTTT.

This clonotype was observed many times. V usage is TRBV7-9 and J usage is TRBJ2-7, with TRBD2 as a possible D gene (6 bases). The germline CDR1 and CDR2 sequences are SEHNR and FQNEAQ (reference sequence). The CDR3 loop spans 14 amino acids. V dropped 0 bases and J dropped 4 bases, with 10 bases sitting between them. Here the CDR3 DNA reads TGTGCCAGCAGCTTAGCGAGGAGGGATTACGAGCAGTACTTC. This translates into CASSLARRDYEQYF.

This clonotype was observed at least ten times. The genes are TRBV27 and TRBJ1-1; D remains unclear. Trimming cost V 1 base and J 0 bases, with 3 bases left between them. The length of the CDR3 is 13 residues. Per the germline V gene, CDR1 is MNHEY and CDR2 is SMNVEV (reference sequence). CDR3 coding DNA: TGTGCCAGCAGTTTATATTTGAACACTGAAGCTTTCTTT. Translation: CASSLYLNTEAFF.

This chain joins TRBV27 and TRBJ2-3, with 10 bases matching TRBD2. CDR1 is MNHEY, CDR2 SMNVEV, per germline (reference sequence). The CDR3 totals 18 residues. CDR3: CTRSFLLFGTSGTDTQYF. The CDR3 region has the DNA TGTACCCGCAGTTTCCTTCTGTTCGGGACTAGCGGCACAGATACGCAGTATTTT.

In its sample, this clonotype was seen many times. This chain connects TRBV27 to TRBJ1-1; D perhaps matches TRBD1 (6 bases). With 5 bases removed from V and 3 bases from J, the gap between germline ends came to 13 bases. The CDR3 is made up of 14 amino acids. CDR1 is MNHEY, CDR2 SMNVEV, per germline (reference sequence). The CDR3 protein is CASSAGHSYTEAFF. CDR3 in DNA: TGTGCCAGCAGTGCGGGACACTCTTACACTGAAGCTTTCTTT.

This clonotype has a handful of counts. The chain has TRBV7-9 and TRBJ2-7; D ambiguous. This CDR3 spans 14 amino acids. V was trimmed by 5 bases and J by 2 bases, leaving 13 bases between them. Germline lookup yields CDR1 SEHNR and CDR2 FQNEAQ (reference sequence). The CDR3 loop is CASSPPRAAYEQYF. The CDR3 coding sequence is TGTGCCAGCAGCCCCCCCCGGGCGGCCTACGAGCAGTACTTC.

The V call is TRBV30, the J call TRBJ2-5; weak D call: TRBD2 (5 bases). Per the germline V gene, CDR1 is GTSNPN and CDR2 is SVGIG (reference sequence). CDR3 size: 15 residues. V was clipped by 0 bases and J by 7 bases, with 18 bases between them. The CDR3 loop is CAWSVDGFTAGTQYF. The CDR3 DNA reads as TGTGCCTGGAGTGTAGACGGATTCACCGCGGGGACCCAGTACTTC. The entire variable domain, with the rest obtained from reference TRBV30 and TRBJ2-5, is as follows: SQTIHQWPATLVQPVGSPLSLECTVEGTSNPNLYWYRQAAGRGLQLLFYSVGIGQISSEVPQNLSASRPQDRQFILSSKKLLLSDSGFYLCAWSVDGFTAGTQYFGPGTRLLVL.

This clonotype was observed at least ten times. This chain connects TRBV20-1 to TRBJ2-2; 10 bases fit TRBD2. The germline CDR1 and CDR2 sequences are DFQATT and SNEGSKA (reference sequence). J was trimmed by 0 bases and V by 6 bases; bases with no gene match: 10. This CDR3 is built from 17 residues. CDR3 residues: CSAILGLATTNTGELFF. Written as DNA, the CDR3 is TGCAGTGCCATCCTGGGACTAGCGACGACGAACACCGGGGAGCTGTTTTTT.

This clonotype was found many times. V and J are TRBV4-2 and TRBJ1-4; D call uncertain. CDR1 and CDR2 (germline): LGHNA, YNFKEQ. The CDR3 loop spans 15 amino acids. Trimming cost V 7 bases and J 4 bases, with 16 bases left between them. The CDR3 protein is CASTIGHPSNEKLFF. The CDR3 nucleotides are TGTGCCAGCACCATAGGCCATCCCAGTAATGAAAAACTGTTTTTT.

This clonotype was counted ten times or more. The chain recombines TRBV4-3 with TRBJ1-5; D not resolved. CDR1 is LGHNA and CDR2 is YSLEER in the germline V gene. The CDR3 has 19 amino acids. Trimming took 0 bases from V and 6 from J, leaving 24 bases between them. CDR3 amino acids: CASSQEVLSGAVRGQPQHF. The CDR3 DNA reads TGCGCCAGCAGCCAAGAGGTACTTAGCGGAGCCGTGCGAGGTCAGCCCCAGCATTTT.

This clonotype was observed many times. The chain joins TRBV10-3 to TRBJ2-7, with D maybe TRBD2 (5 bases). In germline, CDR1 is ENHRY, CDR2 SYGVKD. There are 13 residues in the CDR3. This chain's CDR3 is CALRGGDSYEQYF. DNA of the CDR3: TGTGCTCTCAGAGGAGGCGACTCCTACGAGCAGTACTTC.

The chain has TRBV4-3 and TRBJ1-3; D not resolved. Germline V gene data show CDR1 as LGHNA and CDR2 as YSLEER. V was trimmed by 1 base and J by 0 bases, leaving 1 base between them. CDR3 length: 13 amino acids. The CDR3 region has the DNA TGCGCCAGCAGCCAAGGCTCTGGAAACACCATATATTTT. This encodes CASSQGSGNTIYF.

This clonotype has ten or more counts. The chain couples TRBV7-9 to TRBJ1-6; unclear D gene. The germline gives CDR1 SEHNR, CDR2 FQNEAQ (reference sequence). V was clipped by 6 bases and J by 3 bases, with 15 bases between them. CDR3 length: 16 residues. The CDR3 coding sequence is TGTGCCAGCAGTCACGCGGCGCAGGTCTATAATTCACCCCTCCACTTT. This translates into CASSHAAQVYNSPLHF. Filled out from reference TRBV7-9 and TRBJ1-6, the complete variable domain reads DTGVSQNPRHKITKRGQNVTFRCDPISEHNRLYWYRQTLGQGPEFLTYFQNEAQLEKSRLLSDRFSAERPKGSFSTLEIQRTEQGDSAMYLCASSHAAQVYNSPLHFGNGTRLTVT.

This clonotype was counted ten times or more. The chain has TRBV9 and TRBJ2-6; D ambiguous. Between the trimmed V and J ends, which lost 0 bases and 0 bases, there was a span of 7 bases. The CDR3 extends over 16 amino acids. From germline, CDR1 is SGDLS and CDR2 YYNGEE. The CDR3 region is CASSVVGSSGANVLTF. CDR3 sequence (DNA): TGTGCCAGCAGCGTAGTAGGCAGCTCTGGGGCCAACGTCCTGACTTTC.

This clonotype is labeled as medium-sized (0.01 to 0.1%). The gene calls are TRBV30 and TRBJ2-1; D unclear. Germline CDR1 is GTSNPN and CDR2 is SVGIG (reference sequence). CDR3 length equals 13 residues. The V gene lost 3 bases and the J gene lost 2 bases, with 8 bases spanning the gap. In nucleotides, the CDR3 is TGTGCCTGGAGCGACTCGACCTACAATGAGCAGTTCTTC. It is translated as CAWSDSTYNEQFF. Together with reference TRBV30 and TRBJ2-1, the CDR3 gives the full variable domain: SQTIHQWPATLVQPVGSPLSLECTVEGTSNPNLYWYRQAAGRGLQLLFYSVGIGQISSEVPQNLSASRPQDRQFILSSKKLLLSDSGFYLCAWSDSTYNEQFFGPGTRLTVL.

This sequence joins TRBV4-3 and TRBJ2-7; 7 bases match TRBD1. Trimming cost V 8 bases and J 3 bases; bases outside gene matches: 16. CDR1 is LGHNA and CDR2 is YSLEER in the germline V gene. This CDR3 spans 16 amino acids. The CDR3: CASARGTESFLYEQYF. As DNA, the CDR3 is TGCGCCAGCGCCAGGGGGACAGAAAGTTTCCTCTACGAGCAGTACTTC.

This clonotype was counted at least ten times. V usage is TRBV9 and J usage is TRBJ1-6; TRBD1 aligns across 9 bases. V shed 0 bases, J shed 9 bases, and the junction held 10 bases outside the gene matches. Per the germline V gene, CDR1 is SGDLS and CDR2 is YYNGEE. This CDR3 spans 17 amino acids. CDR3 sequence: CASSVGGENRGPSPLHF. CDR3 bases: TGTGCCAGCAGCGTAGGCGGAGAAAACAGGGGGCCTTCACCCCTCCACTTT.

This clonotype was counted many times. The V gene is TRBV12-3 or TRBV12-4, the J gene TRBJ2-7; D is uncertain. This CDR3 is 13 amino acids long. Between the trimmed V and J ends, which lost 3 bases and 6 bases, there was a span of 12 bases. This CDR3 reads CASSFVPLREQYF. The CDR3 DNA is TGTGCCAGCAGTTTCGTCCCGCTACGCGAGCAGTACTTC.

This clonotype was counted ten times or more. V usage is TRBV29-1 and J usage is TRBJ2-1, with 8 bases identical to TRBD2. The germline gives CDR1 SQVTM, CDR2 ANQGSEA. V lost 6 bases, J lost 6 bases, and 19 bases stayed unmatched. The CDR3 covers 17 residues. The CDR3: CSVSPGGMDIAANEQFF. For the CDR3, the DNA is TGCAGCGTGTCCCCGGGGGGGATGGACATAGCTGCCAATGAGCAGTTCTTC.

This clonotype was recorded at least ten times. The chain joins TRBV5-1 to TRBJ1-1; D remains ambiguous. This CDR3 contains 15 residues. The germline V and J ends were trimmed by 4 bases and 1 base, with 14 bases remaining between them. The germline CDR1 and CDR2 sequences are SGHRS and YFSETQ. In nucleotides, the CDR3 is TGCGCCAGCAGCCGAGGTAAGACCCCGAACACTGAAGCTTTCTTT. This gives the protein CASSRGKTPNTEAFF.

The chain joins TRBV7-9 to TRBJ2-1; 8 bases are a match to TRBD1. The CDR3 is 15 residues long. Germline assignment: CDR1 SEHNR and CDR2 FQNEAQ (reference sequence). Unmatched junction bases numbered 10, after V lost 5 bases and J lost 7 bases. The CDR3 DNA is TGTGCCAGCAGCCAACGGACAGGGTATATGAATGAGCAGTTCTTC. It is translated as CASSQRTGYMNEQFF.

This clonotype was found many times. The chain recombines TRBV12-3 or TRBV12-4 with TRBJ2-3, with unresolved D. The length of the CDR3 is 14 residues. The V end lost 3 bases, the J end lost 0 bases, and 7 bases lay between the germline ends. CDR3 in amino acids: CASSFIGSTDTQYF. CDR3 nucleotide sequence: TGTGCCAGCAGTTTTATCGGGAGCACAGATACGCAGTATTTT.

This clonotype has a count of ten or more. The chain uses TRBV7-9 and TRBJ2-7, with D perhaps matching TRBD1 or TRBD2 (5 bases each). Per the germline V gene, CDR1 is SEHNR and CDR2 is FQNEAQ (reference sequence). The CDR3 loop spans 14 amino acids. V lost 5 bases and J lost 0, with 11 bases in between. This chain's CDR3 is CASSRDGSSYEQYF. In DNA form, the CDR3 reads TGTGCCAGCAGCAGGGACGGTAGCTCCTACGAGCAGTACTTC. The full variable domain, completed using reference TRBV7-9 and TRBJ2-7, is DTGVSQNPRHKITKRGQNVTFRCDPISEHNRLYWYRQTLGQGPEFLTYFQNEAQLEKSRLLSDRFSAERPKGSFSTLEIQRTEQGDSAMYLCASSRDGSSYEQYFGPGTRLTVT.

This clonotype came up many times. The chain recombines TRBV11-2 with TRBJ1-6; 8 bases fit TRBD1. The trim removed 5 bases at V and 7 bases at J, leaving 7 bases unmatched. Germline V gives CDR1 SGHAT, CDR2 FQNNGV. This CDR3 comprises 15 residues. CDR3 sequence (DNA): TGTGCCAGCAGCGCATACAGGGGGGTGAATTCACCCCTCCACTTT. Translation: CASSAYRGVNSPLHF.

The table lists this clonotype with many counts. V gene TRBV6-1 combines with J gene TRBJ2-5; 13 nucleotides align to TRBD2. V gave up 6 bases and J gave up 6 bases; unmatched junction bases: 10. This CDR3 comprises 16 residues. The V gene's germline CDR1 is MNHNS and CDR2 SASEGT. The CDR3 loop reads CASSPPGTSGVQTQYF. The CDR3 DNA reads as TGTGCCAGCAGCCCACCCGGGACTAGCGGGGTGCAGACCCAGTACTTC.

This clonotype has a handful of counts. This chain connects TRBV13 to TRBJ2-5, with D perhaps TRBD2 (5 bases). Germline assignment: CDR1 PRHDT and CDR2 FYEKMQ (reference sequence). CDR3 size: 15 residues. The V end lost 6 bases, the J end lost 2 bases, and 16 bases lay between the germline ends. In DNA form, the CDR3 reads TGTGCCAGCAGGCTGACCGATGAGGGACAAGAGACCCAGTACTTC. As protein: CASRLTDEGQETQYF.